This T cell receptor (beta chain) derives from a study of blood T cell repertoires in COVID-19. The data were produced by immunoSEQ multiplex PCR, yet TCRdb's version contains in-frame clones alone and is incomplete. This sample has roughly 70,000 clones, with about 86% found just once. The CDR3 runs to 13 residues. Losses at the gene ends were 4 bases for V and 9 bases for J; bases not matched to a gene: 3. Germline-derived CDR1 and CDR2 are LGHNA and YNFKEQ. The chain recombines TRBV4-2 with TRBJ2-4, with 10 bases identical to TRBD1. The sample consisted of peripheral blood. The source is a man between 65 and 85 years old with active COVID-19. The CDR3 is CASSRTGGPIQYF. CDR3 sequence (DNA): TGTGCCAGCAGCCGGACAGGGGGGCCCATTCAGTACTTC.